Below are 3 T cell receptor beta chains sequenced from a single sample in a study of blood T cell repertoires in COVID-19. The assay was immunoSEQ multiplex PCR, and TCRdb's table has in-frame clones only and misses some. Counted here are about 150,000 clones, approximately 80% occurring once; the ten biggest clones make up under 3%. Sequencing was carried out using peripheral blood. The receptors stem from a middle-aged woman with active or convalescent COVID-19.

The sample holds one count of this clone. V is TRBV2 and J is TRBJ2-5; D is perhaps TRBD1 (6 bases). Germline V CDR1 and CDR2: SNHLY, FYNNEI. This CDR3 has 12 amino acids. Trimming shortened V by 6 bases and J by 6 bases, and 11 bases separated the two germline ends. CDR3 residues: CASREDRKTQYF. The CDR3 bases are TGTGCCAGCAGGGAGGACAGAAAGACCCAGTACTTC.

CDR3 nucleotides: TGTGCCAGCTCACGACAGGGCAAGACTGAAGCTTTCTTT. Its protein is CASSRQGKTEAFF. V usage is TRBV18 and J usage is TRBJ1-1, with 7 positions matching TRBD1. V gave up 4 bases and J gave up 5 bases; unmatched junction bases: 4. The V gene's germline CDR1 is KGHSH and CDR2 LQKENI. This CDR3 comprises 13 residues.

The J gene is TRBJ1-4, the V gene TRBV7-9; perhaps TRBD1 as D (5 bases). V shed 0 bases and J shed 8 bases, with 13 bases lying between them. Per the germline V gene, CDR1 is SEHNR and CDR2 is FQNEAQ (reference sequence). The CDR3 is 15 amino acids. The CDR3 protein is CASSLAGGSEEKLFF. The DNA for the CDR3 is TGTGCCAGCAGCTTAGCGGGGGGGAGTGAAGAAAAACTGTTTTTT.